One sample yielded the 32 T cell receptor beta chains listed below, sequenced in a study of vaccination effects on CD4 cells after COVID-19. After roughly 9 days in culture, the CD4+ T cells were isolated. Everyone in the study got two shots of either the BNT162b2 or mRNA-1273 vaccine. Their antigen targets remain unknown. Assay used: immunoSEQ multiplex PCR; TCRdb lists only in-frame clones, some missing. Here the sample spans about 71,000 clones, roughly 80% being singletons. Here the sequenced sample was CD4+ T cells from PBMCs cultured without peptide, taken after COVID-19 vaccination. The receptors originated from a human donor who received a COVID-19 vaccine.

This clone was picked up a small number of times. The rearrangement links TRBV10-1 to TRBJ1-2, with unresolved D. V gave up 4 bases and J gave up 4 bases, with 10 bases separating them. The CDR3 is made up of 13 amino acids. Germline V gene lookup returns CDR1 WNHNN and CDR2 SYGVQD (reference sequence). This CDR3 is CASSAGSRYGYTF. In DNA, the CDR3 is TGCGCCAGCAGTGCAGGATCCCGCTATGGCTACACCTTC.

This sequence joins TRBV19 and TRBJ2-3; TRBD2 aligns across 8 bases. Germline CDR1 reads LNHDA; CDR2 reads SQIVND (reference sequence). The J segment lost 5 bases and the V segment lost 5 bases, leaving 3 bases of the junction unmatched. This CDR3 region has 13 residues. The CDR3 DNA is TGTGCCAGTAGTCCGAGCGGGGGAGATACGCAGTATTTT. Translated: CASSPSGGDTQYF.

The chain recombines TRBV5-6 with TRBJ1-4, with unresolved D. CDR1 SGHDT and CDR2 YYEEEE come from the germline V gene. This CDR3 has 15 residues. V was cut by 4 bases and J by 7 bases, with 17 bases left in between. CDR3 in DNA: TGTGCCAGCAGCAGCAAGCGGGGAGTTGGTGAAAAACTGTTTTTT. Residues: CASSSKRGVGEKLFF.

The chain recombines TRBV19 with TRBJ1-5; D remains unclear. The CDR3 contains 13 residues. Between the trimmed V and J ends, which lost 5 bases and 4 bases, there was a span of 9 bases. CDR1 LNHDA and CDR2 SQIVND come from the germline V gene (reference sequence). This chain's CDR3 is CASSGSANQPQHF. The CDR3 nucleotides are TGTGCCAGTAGTGGCAGCGCGAATCAGCCCCAGCATTTT.

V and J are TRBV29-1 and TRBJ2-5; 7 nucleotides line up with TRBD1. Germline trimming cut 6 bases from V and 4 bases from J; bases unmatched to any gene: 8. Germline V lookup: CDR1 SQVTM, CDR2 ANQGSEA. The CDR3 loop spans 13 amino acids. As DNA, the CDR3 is TGCAGCGTGGATGGGACAGTAGGAGAGACCCAGTACTTC. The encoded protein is CSVDGTVGETQYF.

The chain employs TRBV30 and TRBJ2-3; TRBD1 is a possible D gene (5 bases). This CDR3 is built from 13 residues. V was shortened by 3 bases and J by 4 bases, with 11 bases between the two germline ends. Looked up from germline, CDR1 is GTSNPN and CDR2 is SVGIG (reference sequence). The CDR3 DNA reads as TGTGCCTGGAGCGTAGGGGCACCAGATACGCAGTATTTT. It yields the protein CAWSVGAPDTQYF.

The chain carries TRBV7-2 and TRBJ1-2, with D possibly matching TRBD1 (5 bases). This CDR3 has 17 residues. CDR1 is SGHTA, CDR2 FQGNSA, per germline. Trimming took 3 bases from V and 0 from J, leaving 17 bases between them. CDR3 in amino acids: CASSFQVSGDANYGYTF. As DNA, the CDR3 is TGTGCCAGCAGCTTTCAAGTCTCGGGGGATGCTAACTATGGCTACACCTTC.

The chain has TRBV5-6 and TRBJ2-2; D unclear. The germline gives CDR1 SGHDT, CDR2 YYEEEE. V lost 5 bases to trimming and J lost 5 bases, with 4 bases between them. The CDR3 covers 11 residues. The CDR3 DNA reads TGTGCCAGCAGATCGACCGGGGAGCTGTTTTTT. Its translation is CASRSTGELFF.

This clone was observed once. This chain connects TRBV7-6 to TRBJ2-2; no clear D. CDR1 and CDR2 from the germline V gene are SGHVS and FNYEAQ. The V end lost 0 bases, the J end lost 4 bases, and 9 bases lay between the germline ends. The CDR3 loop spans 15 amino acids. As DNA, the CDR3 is TGTGCCAGCAGCTTAGCGCCGACGGTCACCGGGGAGCTGTTTTTT. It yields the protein CASSLAPTVTGELFF. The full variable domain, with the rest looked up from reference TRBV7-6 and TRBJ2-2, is GAGVSQSPRYKVTKRGQDVALRCDPISGHVSLYWYRQALGQGPEFLTYFNYEAQQDKSGLPNDRFSAERPEGSISTLTIQRTEQRDSAMYRCASSLAPTVTGELFFGEGSRLTVL.

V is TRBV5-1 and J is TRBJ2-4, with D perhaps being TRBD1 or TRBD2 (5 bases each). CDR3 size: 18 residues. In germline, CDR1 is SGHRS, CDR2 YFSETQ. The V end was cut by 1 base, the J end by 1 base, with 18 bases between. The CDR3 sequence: CASSLITGLALAKNIQYF. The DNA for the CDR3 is TGCGCCAGCAGCTTGATTACAGGACTGGCGTTGGCCAAAAACATTCAGTACTTC.

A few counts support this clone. This chain's CDR3 is CASSQAGNQPQHF. The CDR3 nucleotides are TGTGCCAGCAGCCAAGCAGGTAATCAGCCCCAGCATTTT. This sequence joins TRBV11-1 and TRBJ1-5; no firm D call. The V end was cut by 5 bases, the J end by 4 bases, with 9 bases between. This CDR3 contains 13 residues. The germline CDR1 and CDR2 sequences are SGHAT and FQDESV (reference sequence).

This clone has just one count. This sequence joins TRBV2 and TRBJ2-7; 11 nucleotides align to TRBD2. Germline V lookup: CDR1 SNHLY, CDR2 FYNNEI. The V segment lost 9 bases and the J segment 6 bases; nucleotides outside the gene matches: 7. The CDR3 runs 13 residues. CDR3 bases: TGTGCCAGTTCGACTAGCGGGGTGGGCGAGCAGTACGTC. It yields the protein CASSTSGVGEQYV.

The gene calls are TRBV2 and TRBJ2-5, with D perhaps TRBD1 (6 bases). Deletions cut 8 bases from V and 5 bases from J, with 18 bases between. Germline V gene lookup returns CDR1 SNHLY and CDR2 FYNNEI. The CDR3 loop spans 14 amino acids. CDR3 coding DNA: TGTGCCAGCGTGGGGGCATCCCCGTTGGAGACCCAGTACTTC. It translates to CASVGASPLETQYF.

In nucleotides, the CDR3 is TGCAGCATTCTGAAAGGGACAGAGAACACTGAAGCTTTCTTT. Its translation: CSILKGTENTEAFF. The chain is built from TRBV29-1 and TRBJ1-1, with 7 positions matching TRBD1. CDR1 is SQVTM and CDR2 is ANQGSEA in the germline V gene. V dropped 8 bases and J dropped 1; count of bases not matched to a gene: 10. The CDR3 spans 14 residues.

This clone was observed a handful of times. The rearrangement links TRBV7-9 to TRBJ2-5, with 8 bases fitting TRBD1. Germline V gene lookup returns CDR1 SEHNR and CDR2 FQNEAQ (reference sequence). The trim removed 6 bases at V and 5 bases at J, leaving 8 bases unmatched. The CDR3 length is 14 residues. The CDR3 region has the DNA TGTGCCAGCAGGCGGACAGGGATTGGGGAGACCCAGTACTTC. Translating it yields CASRRTGIGETQYF.

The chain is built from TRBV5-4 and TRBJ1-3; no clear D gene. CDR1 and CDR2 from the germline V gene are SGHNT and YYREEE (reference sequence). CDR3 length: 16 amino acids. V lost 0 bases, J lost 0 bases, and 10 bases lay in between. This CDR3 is CASSLAKDLSGNTIYF. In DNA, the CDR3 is TGTGCCAGCAGCTTGGCCAAGGACCTCTCTGGAAACACCATATATTTT.

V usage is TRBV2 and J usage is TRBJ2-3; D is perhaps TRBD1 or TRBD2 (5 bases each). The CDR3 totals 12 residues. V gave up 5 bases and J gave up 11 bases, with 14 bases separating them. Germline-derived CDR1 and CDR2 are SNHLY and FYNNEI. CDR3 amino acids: CASSPGTSRQYF. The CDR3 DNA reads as TGTGCCAGCAGTCCTGGGACCTCGAGGCAGTATTTT.

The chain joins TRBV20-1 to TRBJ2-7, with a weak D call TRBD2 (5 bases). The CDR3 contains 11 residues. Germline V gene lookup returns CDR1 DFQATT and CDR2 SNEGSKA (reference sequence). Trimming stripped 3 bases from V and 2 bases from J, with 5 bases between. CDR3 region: CSASGTYEQYV. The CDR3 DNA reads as TGCAGTGCTAGCGGGACCTACGAGCAGTACGTC.

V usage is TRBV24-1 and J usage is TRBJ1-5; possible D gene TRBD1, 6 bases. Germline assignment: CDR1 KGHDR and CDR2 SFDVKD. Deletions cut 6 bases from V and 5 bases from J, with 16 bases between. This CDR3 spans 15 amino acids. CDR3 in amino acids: CATSTGGGGDQPQHF. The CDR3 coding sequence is TGTGCCACCAGTACTGGAGGGGGAGGGGATCAGCCCCAGCATTTT.

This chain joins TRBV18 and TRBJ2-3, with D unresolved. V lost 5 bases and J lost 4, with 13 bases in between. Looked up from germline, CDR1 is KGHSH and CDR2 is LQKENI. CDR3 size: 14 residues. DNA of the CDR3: TGTGCCAGCTCAACGTTTGGCGGCTCAGATACGCAGTATTTT. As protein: CASSTFGGSDTQYF. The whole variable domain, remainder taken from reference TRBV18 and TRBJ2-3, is NAGVMQNPRHLVRRRGQEARLRCSPMKGHSHVYWYRQLPEEGLKFMVYLQKENIIDESGMPKERFSAEFPKEGPSILRIQQVVRGDSAAYFCASSTFGGSDTQYFGPGTRLTVL.

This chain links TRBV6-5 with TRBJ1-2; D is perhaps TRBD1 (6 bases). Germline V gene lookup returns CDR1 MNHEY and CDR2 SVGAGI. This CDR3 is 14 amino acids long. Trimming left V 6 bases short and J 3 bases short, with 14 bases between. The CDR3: CASRRGAPDYGYTF. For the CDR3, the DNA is TGTGCCAGCAGAAGGGGGGCACCAGACTATGGCTACACCTTC.

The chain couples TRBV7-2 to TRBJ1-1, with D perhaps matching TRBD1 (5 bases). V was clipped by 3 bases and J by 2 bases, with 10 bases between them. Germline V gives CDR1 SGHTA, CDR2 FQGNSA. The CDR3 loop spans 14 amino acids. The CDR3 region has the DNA TGTGCCAGCAGCTTCGGCAGGGCCAACACTGAAGCTTTCTTT. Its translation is CASSFGRANTEAFF. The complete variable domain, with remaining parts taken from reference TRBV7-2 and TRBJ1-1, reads GAGVSQSPSNKVTEKGKDVELRCDPISGHTALYWYRQSLGQGLEFLIYFQGNSAPDKSGLPSDRFSAERTGGSVSTLTIQRTQQEDSAVYLCASSFGRANTEAFFGQGTRLTVV.

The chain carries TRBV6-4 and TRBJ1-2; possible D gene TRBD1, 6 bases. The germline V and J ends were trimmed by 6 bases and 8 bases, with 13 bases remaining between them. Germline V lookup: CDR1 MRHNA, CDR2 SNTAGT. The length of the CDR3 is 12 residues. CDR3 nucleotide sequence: TGTGCCAGCAGCGGACAGACAGGAGGCTACACCTTC. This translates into CASSGQTGGYTF.

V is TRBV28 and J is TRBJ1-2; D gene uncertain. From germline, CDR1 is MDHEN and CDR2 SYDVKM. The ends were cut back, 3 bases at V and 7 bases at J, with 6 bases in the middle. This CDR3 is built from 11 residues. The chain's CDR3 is CASSLGLGYTF. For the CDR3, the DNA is TGTGCCAGCAGTTTGGGTCTTGGCTACACCTTC.

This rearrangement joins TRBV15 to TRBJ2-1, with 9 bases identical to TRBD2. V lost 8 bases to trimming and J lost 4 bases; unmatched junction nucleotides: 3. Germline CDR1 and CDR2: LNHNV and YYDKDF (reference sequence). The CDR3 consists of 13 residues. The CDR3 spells CATAGGPYNEQFF. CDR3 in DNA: TGTGCCACCGCGGGGGGGCCTTACAATGAGCAGTTCTTC.

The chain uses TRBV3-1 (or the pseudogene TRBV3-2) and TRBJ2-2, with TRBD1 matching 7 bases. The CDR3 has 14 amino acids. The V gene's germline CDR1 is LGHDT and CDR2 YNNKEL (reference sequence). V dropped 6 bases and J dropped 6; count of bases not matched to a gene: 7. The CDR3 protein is CASRPDRVAGELFF. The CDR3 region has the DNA TGTGCCAGCAGACCTGACAGGGTCGCCGGGGAGCTGTTTTTT.

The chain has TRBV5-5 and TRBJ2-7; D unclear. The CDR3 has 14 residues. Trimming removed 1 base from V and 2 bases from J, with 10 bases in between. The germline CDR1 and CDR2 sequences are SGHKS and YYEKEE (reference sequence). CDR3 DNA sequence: TGTGCCAGCAGCTTGTCTTTTACGGCCTACGAGCAGTACGTC. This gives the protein CASSLSFTAYEQYV.

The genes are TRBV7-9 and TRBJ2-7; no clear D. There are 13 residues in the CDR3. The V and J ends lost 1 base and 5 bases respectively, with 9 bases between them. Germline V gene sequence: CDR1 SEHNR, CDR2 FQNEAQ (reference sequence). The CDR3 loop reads CASSLVRSNEQYV. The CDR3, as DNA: TGTGCCAGCAGCTTAGTCCGGAGCAACGAGCAGTACGTC.

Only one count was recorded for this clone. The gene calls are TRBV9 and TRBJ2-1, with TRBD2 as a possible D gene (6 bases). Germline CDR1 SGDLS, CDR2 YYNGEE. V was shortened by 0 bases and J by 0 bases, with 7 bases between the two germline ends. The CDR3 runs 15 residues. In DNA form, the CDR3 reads TGTGCCAGCAGCGTAGTAGCGGACTCCTACAATGAGCAGTTCTTC. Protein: CASSVVADSYNEQFF.

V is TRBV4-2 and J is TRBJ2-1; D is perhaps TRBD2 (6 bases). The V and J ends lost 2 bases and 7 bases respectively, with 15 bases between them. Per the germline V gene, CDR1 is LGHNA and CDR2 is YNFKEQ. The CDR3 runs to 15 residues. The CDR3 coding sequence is TGTGCCAGCAGCCAAAGACTAGGGGCTAAAAATGAGCAGTTCTTC. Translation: CASSQRLGAKNEQFF.

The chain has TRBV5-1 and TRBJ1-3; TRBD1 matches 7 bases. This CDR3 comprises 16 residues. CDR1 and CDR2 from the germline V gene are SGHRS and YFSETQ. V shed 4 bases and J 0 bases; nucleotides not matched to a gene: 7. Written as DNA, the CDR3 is TGCGCCAGCAGCCCGACAGGGTTAAGCTCTGGAAACACCATATATTTT. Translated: CASSPTGLSSGNTIYF.

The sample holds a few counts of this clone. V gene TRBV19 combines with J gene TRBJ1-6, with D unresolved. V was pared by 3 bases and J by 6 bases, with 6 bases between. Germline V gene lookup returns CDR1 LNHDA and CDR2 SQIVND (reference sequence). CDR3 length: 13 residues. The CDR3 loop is CASSILGNSPLHF. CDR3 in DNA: TGTGCCAGTAGTATCCTGGGTAATTCACCCCTCCACTTT.